This T cell receptor beta chain originates from a study of cytomegalovirus exposure and HLA in healthy donors. The PCR used 60 Vbeta and 13 Jbeta primers. Sequencing used immunoSEQ multiplex PCR; TCRdb keeps in-frame clones, though not all of them. The sample yields over 120,000 clones, over 80% seen once. The CDR3 is 17 amino acids. CDR1 is SEHNR, CDR2 FQNEAQ, per germline (reference sequence). Study conclusions and caveats: Among TCR beta chains, those listed as cytomegalovirus-associated numbered about 150.

On this clone itself: As yet, its antigen is unknown. A read error may account for a junction end that differs from germline.

The chain is built from TRBV7-9 and TRBJ2-2, with a tentative D call TRBD1 (6 bases). The clonotype originates from a woman aged 30 to 39 in good health and CMV-seronegative. Sequencing was carried out using PBMCs. CDR3 coding DNA: TGTTCCAGGGGCCCCGTTCGACAGGTTGGGAACACCGGGGAGCTGTTTTTT. This encodes CSRGPVRQVGNTGELFF. The variable domain in full, with the rest retrieved from reference TRBV7-9 and TRBJ2-2, is DTGVSQNPRHKITKRGQNVTFRCDPISEHNRLYWYRQTLGQGPEFLTYFQNEAQLEKSRLLSDRFSAERPKGSFSTLEIQRTEQGDSAMYLCSRGPVRQVGNTGELFFGEGSRLTVL.